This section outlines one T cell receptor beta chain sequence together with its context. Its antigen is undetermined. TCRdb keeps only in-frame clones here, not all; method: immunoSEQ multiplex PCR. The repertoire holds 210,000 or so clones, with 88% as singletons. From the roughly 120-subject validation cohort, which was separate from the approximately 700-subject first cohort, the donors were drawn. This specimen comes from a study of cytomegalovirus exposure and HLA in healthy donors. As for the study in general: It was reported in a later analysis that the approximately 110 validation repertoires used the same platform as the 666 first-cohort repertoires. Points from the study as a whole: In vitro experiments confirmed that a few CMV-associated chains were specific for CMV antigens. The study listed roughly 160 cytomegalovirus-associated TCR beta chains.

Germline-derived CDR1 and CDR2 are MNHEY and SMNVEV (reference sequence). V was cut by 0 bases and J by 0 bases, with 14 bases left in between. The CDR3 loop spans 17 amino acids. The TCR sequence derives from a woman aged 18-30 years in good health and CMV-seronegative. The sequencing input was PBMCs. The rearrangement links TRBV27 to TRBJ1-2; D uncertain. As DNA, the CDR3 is TGTGCCAGCAGTTTATCGATAATTGAGGGCACTAACTATGGCTACACCTTC. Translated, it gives CASSLSIIEGTNYGYTF.